This section outlines one T cell receptor beta chain sequence together with its context. Its specificity is not known. This sample was included in a study of T cells expressing NK-cell markers. CDR1 ENHRY and CDR2 SYGVKD come from the germline V gene. This CDR3 has 15 amino acids. Study-level results: Also leading the CD3+CD56-NKG2C+ fraction in a few donors were these clonotypes.

TCR beta libraries carry UMIs added by 5'RACE template switching. TCRdb reworked the 5' RACE reads into one entry per CDR3 protein, no DNA. In all, the sample yields 500,000 to 600,000 distinct CDR3 sequences. The V and J genes are TRBV10-3 and TRBJ2-5; TCRdb gives TRBD1 as the D gene, but with no DNA this cannot be confirmed. What was sequenced was blood T cells: a sorted CD56 or NKG2C T cell subset, CD4+ or CD8+ T cells, or bulk PBMC T cells (not recorded which). The receptor comes from a young man in good health. CDR3: CAIRAGTGISETQYF.